These 27 T cell receptor beta chains share one sample of origin, sequenced in a study of T cells in Graves' hyperthyroidism and ophthalmopathy. Amplification of TCR beta CDR3 regions was performed using RNA transcripts as template. With the HTBI primer set, the TCR CDR3 went through a first round of RT-PCR. TCRdb called the multiplex PCR reads again in MiXCR, with one record for every CDR3 protein. The table includes hundreds of thousands of distinct CDR3 sequences, approximately 25% detected once. What was sequenced was blood. These TCRs come from a woman younger than 45 with Graves' ophthalmopathy.

The sample holds many counts of this clonotype. This chain connects TRBV20-1 to TRBJ1-2; unclear D gene. Germline loops: CDR1 DFQATT, CDR2 SNEGSKA (reference sequence). V lost 6 bases and J lost 1, with 15 bases in between. This CDR3 is built from 14 residues. In DNA form, the CDR3 reads TGCAGTGCCCCCGGGGTAGGGCGTAACTATGGCTACACCTTC. Its protein is CSAPGVGRNYGYTF.

This clonotype was observed at least ten times. The chain links TRBV19 to TRBJ1-1; no clear D gene. V lost 4 bases and J 11 bases, leaving 23 bases between the germline ends. CDR3 length equals 15 residues. CDR1 is LNHDA and CDR2 is SQIVND in the germline V gene (reference sequence). In DNA form, the CDR3 reads TGTGCCAGTAGTAACATCCTGACGGGTGGAGATAAGGCTTTCTTT. Translating it yields CASSNILTGGDKAFF.

This rearrangement joins TRBV5-1 to TRBJ1-1; D gene uncertain. Germline CDR1 reads SGHRS; CDR2 reads YFSETQ. Deletions cut 2 bases from V and 6 bases from J, with 11 bases between. The CDR3 runs to 13 residues. The CDR3 protein is CASSFLPSAEAFF. The CDR3 DNA reads as TGCGCCAGCAGCTTCCTCCCCTCGGCTGAAGCTTTCTTT.

In this sample, this clonotype turned up many times. The chain couples TRBV27 to TRBJ1-1, with no clear D. The CDR3 runs 14 residues. Germline assignment: CDR1 MNHEY and CDR2 SMNVEV (reference sequence). V dropped 5 bases and J dropped 1 base, with 11 bases sitting between them. CDR3 in amino acids: CASSPMATNTEAFF. The CDR3, as DNA: TGTGCCAGCAGTCCCATGGCCACGAACACTGAAGCTTTCTTT.

This clonotype was picked up many times. The CDR3 DNA reads TGTGCCAGCAGCAGGACTACTTACGGGGAGCTGTTTTTT. Residues: CASSRTTYGELFF. The chain links TRBV6-2 or TRBV6-3 to TRBJ2-2; D is possibly TRBD2 (6 bases). V was shortened by 6 bases and J by 7 bases, with 12 bases between the two germline ends. CDR3 size: 13 residues. Germline values: CDR1 MNHEY, CDR2 SVGEGT.

As regards this clonotype: One base away lies a much larger clone, so this may be a sequencing read error. This chain connects TRBV20-1 to TRBJ2-7; D gene uncertain. Trimming shortened V by 2 bases and J by 3 bases, and 14 bases separated the two germline ends. Looked up from germline, CDR1 is DFQATT and CDR2 is SNEGSKA (reference sequence). CDR3 size: 14 residues. CDR3 sequence (DNA): TGCAGTGCTAGACACCAGCGATCCTTCTACGAGCAGTACGTC. The encoded protein is CSARHQRSFYEQYV.

This clonotype appeared many times. This rearrangement joins TRBV6-5 to TRBJ1-2; D remains unclear. The V gene lost 4 bases and the J gene lost 3 bases, with 18 bases spanning the gap. The germline V gene has CDR1 MNHEY and CDR2 SVGAGI. The length of the CDR3 is 16 residues. CDR3 in DNA: TGTGCCAGCAGTTCCGACCGAGGTGGACGGTACTATGGCTACACCTTC. Translation gives CASSSDRGGRYYGYTF.

V usage is TRBV27 and J usage is TRBJ1-3; 7 bases line up with TRBD1. Germline CDR1 is MNHEY and CDR2 is SMNVEV (reference sequence). The CDR3 loop spans 16 amino acids. Trimming removed 5 bases from V and 0 bases from J; junction bases left unmatched: 7. The CDR3 reads CASSDRDLHSGNTIYF. CDR3 coding DNA: TGTGCCAGCAGTGACAGGGACCTTCACTCTGGAAACACCATATATTTT.

This chain links TRBV10-3 with TRBJ2-5; maybe TRBD1 (6 bases). Germline loops: CDR1 ENHRY, CDR2 SYGVKD. Trimming shortened V by 6 bases and J by 7 bases, and 18 bases separated the two germline ends. The CDR3 contains 14 residues. The CDR3 DNA follows: TGTGCCATCAGGGAAGGACGGGAAGGGGGGACCCAGTACTTC. Encoded protein: CAIREGREGGTQYF.

This clonotype was detected ten times or more. The J gene is TRBJ1-6, the V gene TRBV6-5; D is undetermined. This CDR3 contains 13 residues. V was trimmed by 6 bases and J by 7 bases, leaving 10 bases between them. Germline CDR1 is MNHEY and CDR2 is SVGAGI. The DNA of the CDR3 is TGTGCCAGCAGAACAGCTGAGAATTCACCCCTCCACTTT. Translating gives CASRTAENSPLHF.

The chain has TRBV9 and TRBJ2-7; 13 nucleotides match TRBD2. V lost 8 bases, J lost 2 bases, and 7 bases stayed unmatched. This CDR3 contains 15 residues. The germline V gene encodes CDR1 SGDLS and CDR2 YYNGEE. This chain's CDR3 is CASTPGLAGPYEQYF. CDR3 nucleotides: TGTGCCAGTACCCCGGGACTAGCGGGGCCCTACGAGCAGTACTTC.

This clonotype was seen ten or more times. The rearrangement links TRBV7-9 to TRBJ1-2, with no clear D. V shed 5 bases and J shed 7 bases, with 17 bases lying between them. This CDR3 has 14 residues. Looked up from germline, CDR1 is SEHNR and CDR2 is FQNEAQ (reference sequence). CDR3 protein: CASSPGPPGFGYTF. The CDR3 DNA follows: TGTGCCAGCAGCCCCGGACCGCCGGGTTTTGGCTACACCTTC.

Many counts were recorded for this clonotype. The V and J genes are TRBV7-9 and TRBJ1-5; D is ambiguous. V was pared by 8 bases and J by 0 bases, with 11 bases between. Germline V gene sequence: CDR1 SEHNR, CDR2 FQNEAQ (reference sequence). The CDR3 sequence is 14 residues long. The CDR3, as DNA: TGTGCCAGCGGGAGCGGGGATAGCAATCAGCCCCAGCATTTT. Its protein is CASGSGDSNQPQHF.

The table lists this clonotype with a few counts. The chain links TRBV6-1 to TRBJ1-2, with TRBD1 matching 9 bases. With V trimmed by 7 bases and J by 2 bases, 8 bases remained unmatched. CDR3 length: 15 amino acids. CDR1 and CDR2 (germline): MNHNS, SASEGT. In nucleotides, the CDR3 is TGTGCCAGCAAGAGGGGGACAGGGACCAACTATGGCTACACCTTC. This encodes CASKRGTGTNYGYTF.

This clonotype was seen more than once but under ten times. V and J are TRBV10-3 and TRBJ1-1; D not certain. CDR1 and CDR2 (germline): ENHRY, SYGVKD. Trimming cost V 0 bases and J 7 bases, with 15 bases left between them. The CDR3 spans 15 residues. The CDR3 sequence is CAISESKATVVEAFF. The CDR3 DNA reads as TGTGCCATCAGTGAGTCGAAAGCCACGGTCGTTGAAGCTTTCTTT.

The gene calls are TRBV27 and TRBJ2-7; 8 bases align to TRBD2. The germline V gene encodes CDR1 MNHEY and CDR2 SMNVEV (reference sequence). The CDR3 has 15 residues. With V trimmed by 4 bases and J by 4 bases, 9 bases remained unmatched. CDR3 DNA: TGTGCCAGCAGTTCCCCTCGGACTAGCAAGTACGAGCAGTACTTC. Protein sequence: CASSSPRTSKYEQYF.

This clonotype showed up many times. The genes are TRBV27 and TRBJ2-5; the match to TRBD2 covers 13 bases. V dropped 2 bases and J dropped 0; count of bases not matched to a gene: 3. Looked up from germline, CDR1 is MNHEY and CDR2 is SMNVEV (reference sequence). CDR3 length: 17 residues. CDR3 sequence: CASSLGTSGVYQETQYF. In nucleotides, the CDR3 is TGTGCCAGCAGTTTAGGGACTAGCGGGGTTTACCAAGAGACCCAGTACTTC.

Many counts were recorded for this clonotype. V is TRBV28 and J is TRBJ1-2; D might be TRBD1 (6 bases). The germline V gene has CDR1 MDHEN and CDR2 SYDVKM. The CDR3 consists of 13 residues. V was trimmed by 1 base and J by 4 bases, leaving 7 bases between them. The CDR3 DNA follows: TGTGCCAGCAGTTTATTGGGGGCCTATGGCTACACCTTC. It translates to CASSLLGAYGYTF.

The table lists this clonotype with many counts. The genes are TRBV6-5 and TRBJ2-2, with 9 bases lining up with TRBD2. There are 18 residues in the CDR3. Trimming removed 7 bases from V and 1 base from J; junction bases left unmatched: 13. Germline assignment: CDR1 MNHEY and CDR2 SVGAGI. CDR3 in DNA: TGTGCCAGCAAGGGAGGAGCGGGGGGACCTCTGAACACCGGGGAGCTGTTTTTT. Translation gives CASKGGAGGPLNTGELFF.

The table lists this clonotype with many counts. This chain joins TRBV6-5 and TRBJ1-1, with TRBD1 matching 7 bases. Germline CDR1 is MNHEY and CDR2 is SVGAGI. This CDR3 is built from 16 residues. V dropped 2 bases and J dropped 7; count of bases not matched to a gene: 13. The CDR3 sequence: CASSYTPRRDRDEAFF. As DNA, the CDR3 is TGTGCCAGCAGTTACACGCCTAGACGAGACAGGGATGAAGCTTTCTTT.

This chain connects TRBV6-1 to TRBJ1-1, with D possibly TRBD1 on 5 matching bases. The length of the CDR3 is 15 residues. V lost 7 bases and J lost 0, with 15 bases in between. Per germline, CDR1 MNHNS and CDR2 SASEGT. The CDR3 coding sequence is TGTGCCAGCACCAAGACGACAGCCATGAACACTGAAGCTTTCTTT. It translates to CASTKTTAMNTEAFF.

This chain joins TRBV11-1 and TRBJ1-1; no reliable D call. This CDR3 has 18 amino acids. Trimming removed 2 bases at V and 3 bases at J, with 22 bases between. Germline V gene data show CDR1 as SGHAT and CDR2 as FQDESV (reference sequence). CDR3 sequence: CASSLSRVELDWDTEAFF. CDR3 coding DNA: TGTGCCAGCAGCTTATCTAGGGTGGAGTTGGATTGGGACACTGAAGCTTTCTTT.

The V gene is TRBV20-1, the J gene TRBJ1-1, with 9 bases fitting TRBD1. The CDR3 is 12 residues long. Germline assignment: CDR1 DFQATT and CDR2 SNEGSKA (reference sequence). The ends lost 6 bases at V and 4 bases at J; junction bases unmatched: 3. DNA of the CDR3: TGCAGTGCAGGGACAGGGACCACTGAAGCTTTCTTT. Residues: CSAGTGTTEAFF.

The sample holds many counts of this clonotype. The V call is TRBV12-3 or TRBV12-4, the J call TRBJ1-5; D unclear. The CDR3 has 15 residues. Trimming removed 5 bases at V and 0 bases at J, with 11 bases between. The CDR3 coding sequence is TGTGCCAGCAGTGTCCGAACCCCTAGCAATCAGCCCCAGCATTTT. Protein: CASSVRTPSNQPQHF.

This sequence joins TRBV11-3 and TRBJ2-7, with TRBD2 matching over 12 bases. The CDR3 contains 15 residues. Trimming took 5 bases from V and 7 from J; bases not matched to a gene: 9. Germline CDR1 is SGHNT and CDR2 is YENEEA. The CDR3 sequence: CASSLLAGGSMEQYF. The DNA of the CDR3 is TGTGCCAGCAGCCTTCTAGCGGGGGGGTCGATGGAGCAGTACTTC.

This sequence joins TRBV28 and TRBJ1-1, with TRBD1 matching over 8 bases. This CDR3 has 14 amino acids. J gave up 0 bases and V 6 bases, and 3 bases lay outside the gene matches. Germline assignment: CDR1 MDHEN and CDR2 SYDVKM. The CDR3 is CASRDRVLNTEAFF. DNA for the CDR3: TGTGCCAGCAGGGACAGGGTTCTGAACACTGAAGCTTTCTTT.

This chain uses TRBV6-1 with TRBJ1-1; D not resolved. The CDR3 spans 14 residues. Trimming removed 7 bases from V and 3 bases from J, with 15 bases in between. Germline lookup yields CDR1 MNHNS and CDR2 SASEGT. The CDR3 DNA reads TGTGCCAGCACCCCCGGCGGACGACACACTGAAGCTTTCTTT. Translated: CASTPGGRHTEAFF.